Each of the 32 T cell receptor beta chains below was sequenced from the same sample in a study of T cell responses to AZD1222 COVID-19 vaccine. Assay: immunoSEQ multiplex PCR; the TCRdb copy retains only in-frame clones and omits some. The sample consists of about 100,000 clones, 88% of them appearing once. Sequenced material: peripheral blood, taken on day 0 of AZD1222 vaccination. The receptors were sampled from an adult in good health.

The gene calls are TRBV3-1 (or the pseudogene TRBV3-2) and TRBJ2-3, with D unresolved. V shed 1 base and J shed 0 bases, with 20 bases lying between them. Germline assignment: CDR1 LGHDT and CDR2 YNNKEL (reference sequence). CDR3 size: 19 residues. The CDR3 nucleotides read TGTGCCAGCAGCCAAGTTCGACTCCAATCACCGGTGAGCACAGATACGCAGTATTTT. This encodes CASSQVRLQSPVSTDTQYF.

The V gene is TRBV4-3, the J gene TRBJ1-2; TRBD1 aligns across 7 bases. Looked up from germline, CDR1 is LGHNA and CDR2 is YSLEER. The trim removed 5 bases at V and 3 bases at J, leaving 9 bases unmatched. This CDR3 has 15 amino acids. The CDR3 DNA reads as TGCGCCAGCAGCAGTGCCGGGACAGCCTACTATGGCTACACCTTC. It specifies CASSSAGTAYYGYTF.

The CDR3 region is CAWNKGGISTDTQYF. DNA for the CDR3: TGTGCCTGGAATAAGGGCGGCATTAGCACAGATACGCAGTATTTT. This chain uses TRBV30 with TRBJ2-3; D gene uncertain. The CDR3 is made up of 15 amino acids. The V gene lost 4 bases and the J gene lost 0 bases, with 14 bases spanning the gap. CDR1 GTSNPN and CDR2 SVGIG come from the germline V gene (reference sequence).

In the case of this clone: The identical CDR3 is also encoded by other nucleotide sequences in the sample. The gene calls are TRBV4-1 and TRBJ1-4; no clear D gene. Germline V gene sequence: CDR1 MGHRA, CDR2 YSYEKL. V was cut by 0 bases and J by 7 bases, with 12 bases left in between. CDR3 length: 15 residues. The CDR3 region has the DNA TGCGCCAGCAGCCAAGATCGAGGGTCTAGTGAAAAACTGTTTTTT. Amino acids: CASSQDRGSSEKLFF.

Note on this clone: Other DNA sequences in the sample encode the same CDR3. The chain joins TRBV12-3 or TRBV12-4 to TRBJ2-2; no clear D gene. This CDR3 region has 12 residues. Trimming shortened V by 6 bases and J by 2 bases, and 4 bases separated the two germline ends. The CDR3 spells CASRPNTGELFF. As DNA, the CDR3 is TGTGCCAGCAGGCCCAACACCGGGGAGCTGTTTTTT.

J is TRBJ2-7 and V is TRBV4-1; tentatively, D is TRBD2 (6 bases). In germline, CDR1 is MGHRA, CDR2 YSYEKL. The CDR3 spans 13 residues. The V end lost 3 bases, the J end lost 7 bases, and 13 bases lay between the germline ends. The CDR3 bases are TGCGCCAGCAGCCACCCAAGTGGGAGGGAGCAGTACTTC. Amino acids: CASSHPSGREQYF.

V is TRBV11-2 and J is TRBJ2-7; D perhaps matches TRBD1 (5 bases). There are 14 residues in the CDR3. V was clipped by 5 bases and J by 5 bases, with 16 bases between them. CDR1 is SGHAT, CDR2 FQNNGV, per germline. This chain's CDR3 is CASSRNWRQNEQYF. The CDR3 DNA follows: TGTGCCAGCAGCCGAAACTGGCGACAGAACGAGCAGTACTTC.

The rearrangement joins TRBV28 to TRBJ1-6, with D maybe TRBD1 (5 bases). Germline V gene data show CDR1 as MDHEN and CDR2 as SYDVKM. This CDR3 is 16 amino acids long. Between the trimmed V and J ends, which lost 3 bases and 9 bases, there was a span of 18 bases. In DNA, the CDR3 is TGTGCCAGCAGTTTTAATCTGGGCAGGGTTGGTTCACCCCTCCACTTT. This encodes CASSFNLGRVGSPLHF.

This chain connects TRBV5-1 to TRBJ2-3; the match to TRBD2 covers 10 bases. The V gene's germline CDR1 is SGHRS and CDR2 YFSETQ. Trimming at V came to 1 base and at J to 6 bases, leaving 8 bases not matched to a gene. The CDR3 has 16 amino acids. As DNA, the CDR3 is TGCGCCAGCAGCTTGTCGCTAGCGGGAGTGTATGATACGCAGTATTTT. Translation: CASSLSLAGVYDTQYF.

This clone appeared a few times. The chain combines TRBV12-5 with TRBJ1-4, with TRBD1 matching 9 bases. Germline CDR1 reads LGHNT; CDR2 reads FRNRAP. Germline trimming cut 3 bases from V and 8 bases from J; bases unmatched to any gene: 10. The CDR3 extends over 16 amino acids. DNA for the CDR3: TGTGCTAGTGGTTTACTTACAGGGGGCGTCGAGGAAAAACTGTTTTTT. It translates to CASGLLTGGVEEKLFF.

The gene calls are TRBV11-3 and TRBJ2-3, with 9 positions matching TRBD2. Germline CDR1 is SGHNT and CDR2 is YENEEA. The CDR3 runs 16 residues. J lost 4 bases, V lost 5 bases, and 10 bases had no gene match. CDR3 protein: CASSIRLREGADTQYF. Here the CDR3 DNA reads TGTGCCAGCAGCATAAGGCTGCGGGAGGGCGCAGATACGCAGTATTTT.

V is TRBV28 and J is TRBJ1-6; the match to TRBD1 covers 7 bases. The CDR3 has 15 residues. Trimming cost V 5 bases and J 5 bases; bases outside gene matches: 6. Per the germline V gene, CDR1 is MDHEN and CDR2 is SYDVKM. The CDR3 here is CASSQNDRDNSPLHF. Written as DNA, the CDR3 is TGTGCCAGCAGTCAAAATGACAGGGATAATTCACCCCTCCACTTT. The full variable domain, in which reference TRBV28 and TRBJ1-6 provide the parts outside the CDR3, is DVKVTQSSRYLVKRTGEKVFLECVQDMDHENMFWYRQDPGLGLRLIYFSYDVKMKEKGDIPEGYSVSREKKERFSLILESASTNQTSMYLCASSQNDRDNSPLHFGNGTRLTVT.

J is TRBJ2-3 and V is TRBV4-3; 7 nucleotides line up with TRBD2. This CDR3 is 16 amino acids long. The germline V gene encodes CDR1 LGHNA and CDR2 YSLEER. The junction had 7 bases not matched to a gene; V was cut back by 0 bases and J by 4 bases. The DNA of the CDR3 is TGCGCCAGCAGCCAAGATGCGGGGAGGGATGCAGATACGCAGTATTTT. Translation gives CASSQDAGRDADTQYF.

The chain has TRBV11-2 and TRBJ2-4; possible D gene TRBD2, 5 bases. In germline, CDR1 is SGHAT, CDR2 FQNNGV. Trimming shortened V by 5 bases and J by 2 bases, and 13 bases separated the two germline ends. The CDR3 is 15 residues long. CDR3 protein: CASSALRGTKNIQYF. CDR3 DNA: TGTGCCAGCAGCGCCCTCCGGGGTACCAAAAACATTCAGTACTTC.

CDR3 region: CASSVATGGTGELFF. The CDR3 DNA sequence: TGTGCCAGCAGTGTGGCGACAGGGGGCACCGGGGAGCTGTTTTTT. This chain uses TRBV2 with TRBJ2-2, with 9 bases aligning to TRBD1. Per the germline V gene, CDR1 is SNHLY and CDR2 is FYNNEI. With V trimmed by 4 bases and J by 4 bases, 4 bases remained unmatched. This CDR3 region has 15 residues.

The chain joins TRBV29-1 to TRBJ1-2, with 10 bases lining up with TRBD1. The trim removed 7 bases at V and 2 bases at J, leaving 1 base unmatched. This CDR3 has 12 residues. From germline, CDR1 is SQVTM and CDR2 ANQGSEA. The CDR3 reads CSAGQGNYGYTF. For the CDR3, the DNA is TGCAGCGCGGGACAGGGGAACTATGGCTACACCTTC.

This chain uses TRBV3-1 (or the pseudogene TRBV3-2) with TRBJ2-3; 7 nucleotides line up with TRBD2. V was clipped by 1 base and J by 9 bases; unmatched bases: 7. Germline assignment: CDR1 LGHDT and CDR2 YNNKEL (reference sequence). The CDR3 is made up of 14 amino acids. The DNA of the CDR3 is TGTGCCAGCAGCCAAGGCGCGGGAGAGGGGACGCAGTATTTT. Protein product: CASSQGAGEGTQYF.

The chain uses TRBV27 and TRBJ2-7; D may match TRBD1 or TRBD2 (5 bases each). CDR1 is MNHEY and CDR2 is SMNVEV in the germline V gene (reference sequence). There are 15 residues in the CDR3. Trimming left V 6 bases short and J 3 bases short, with 18 bases between. CDR3: CASSQSGGMNYEQYF. CDR3 nucleotide sequence: TGTGCCAGCAGCCAAAGTGGGGGAATGAACTACGAGCAGTACTTC.

The V call is TRBV4-3, the J call TRBJ1-4; no firm D call. Germline lookup yields CDR1 LGHNA and CDR2 YSLEER. The CDR3 is made up of 15 amino acids. V lost 0 bases and J lost 8, with 13 bases in between. In DNA form, the CDR3 reads TGCGCCAGCAGCCAAGAACTGGGAAGAGCGGAAAAACTGTTTTTT. It translates to CASSQELGRAEKLFF.

J is TRBJ2-3 and V is TRBV2; a possible D gene is TRBD1 (6 bases). V was shortened by 6 bases and J by 0 bases, with 13 bases between the two germline ends. Per germline, CDR1 SNHLY and CDR2 FYNNEI. The CDR3 spans 15 residues. CDR3 loop: CASRGDRFSTDTQYF. CDR3 DNA sequence: TGTGCCAGCAGAGGAGACAGGTTTAGCACAGATACGCAGTATTTT.

J is TRBJ1-2 and V is TRBV6-6; possible D gene TRBD1, 5 bases. V gave up 0 bases and J gave up 1 base, with 9 bases separating them. CDR1 is MNHNY and CDR2 is SVGAGI in the germline V gene (reference sequence). The CDR3 runs 15 residues. Here the CDR3 reads CASSYSNRNNYGYTF. CDR3 coding DNA: TGTGCCAGCAGTTACTCGAACAGGAATAACTATGGCTACACCTTC.

The chain uses TRBV6-5 and TRBJ1-1; D unclear. The CDR3 extends over 13 amino acids. The germline V gene has CDR1 MNHEY and CDR2 SVGAGI. V was trimmed by 8 bases and J by 5 bases, leaving 15 bases between them. The CDR3 sequence: CASSPMGGTEAFF. The CDR3 bases are TGTGCCAGCTCCCCTATGGGTGGTACTGAAGCTTTCTTT.

This chain uses TRBV7-9 with TRBJ2-2; 7 nucleotides agree with TRBD2. V was clipped by 5 bases and J by 3 bases; unmatched bases: 9. CDR3 size: 16 residues. Germline V CDR1 and CDR2: SEHNR, FQNEAQ (reference sequence). CDR3 in amino acids: CASSRVWLADTGELFF. Here the CDR3 DNA reads TGTGCCAGCAGCAGAGTTTGGCTAGCGGACACCGGGGAGCTGTTTTTT.

The rearrangement links TRBV13 to TRBJ1-1; 10 nucleotides align to TRBD1. CDR1 PRHDT and CDR2 FYEKMQ come from the germline V gene (reference sequence). CDR3 length: 14 amino acids. V was clipped by 3 bases and J by 4 bases; unmatched bases: 2. The CDR3 nucleotides are TGTGCCAGCAGCTTGACAGGGGGCACCACTGAAGCTTTCTTT. This translates into CASSLTGGTTEAFF.

CDR3 sequence: CSVEDFDIVNTEAFF. Here the CDR3 DNA reads TGCAGCGTTGAAGACTTCGACATCGTGAACACTGAAGCTTTCTTT. The genes are TRBV29-1 and TRBJ1-1, with D hard to call. Germline V gene data show CDR1 as SQVTM and CDR2 as ANQGSEA. The V and J ends lost 0 bases and 0 bases respectively, with 11 bases between them. The CDR3 extends over 15 amino acids. Filled out from reference TRBV29-1 and TRBJ1-1, the complete variable domain reads SAVISQKPSRDICQRGTSLTIQCQVDSQVTMMFWYRQQPGQSLTLIATANQGSEATYESGFVIDKFPISRPNLTFSTLTVSNMSPEDSSIYLCSVEDFDIVNTEAFFGQGTRLTVV.

The chain is built from TRBV14 and TRBJ2-1; TRBD2 aligns across 7 bases. The CDR3 runs to 16 residues. Germline CDR1 reads SGHDN; CDR2 reads FVKESK. With V trimmed by 1 base and J by 10 bases, 13 bases remained unmatched. CDR3 bases: TGTGCCAGCAGCCAAGGATTGGGTAGCGGGTTCCGAGAGCAGTTCTTC. Amino acids: CASSQGLGSGFREQFF.

The sample holds one count of this clone. The chain combines TRBV5-4 with TRBJ2-3, with D perhaps assigned TRBD1 or TRBD2 (5 bases each). The V gene's germline CDR1 is SGHNT and CDR2 YYREEE (reference sequence). The length of the CDR3 is 14 residues. The V end lost 4 bases, the J end lost 0 bases, and 9 bases lay between the germline ends. CDR3 coding DNA: TGTGCCAGCAGCGCCTGGGGGAGCACAGATACGCAGTATTTT. It encodes CASSAWGSTDTQYF. Based on the CDR3 plus reference TRBV5-4 and TRBJ2-3, the full variable domain is ETGVTQSPTHLIKTRGQQVTLRCSSQSGHNTVSWYQQALGQGPQFIFQYYREEENGRGNFPPRFSGLQFPNYSSELNVNALELDDSALYLCASSAWGSTDTQYFGPGTRLTVL.

This clone came up a few times. The CDR3 loop is CASSLQDGTNEKLFF. The CDR3 DNA reads TGTGCCAGCTCGCTACAGGACGGCACTAATGAAAAACTGTTTTTT. The chain carries TRBV18 and TRBJ1-4; weak D call: TRBD1 (5 bases). This CDR3 has 15 residues. V dropped 6 bases and J dropped 2 bases, with 13 bases sitting between them. Looked up from germline, CDR1 is KGHSH and CDR2 is LQKENI.

This clone was recorded only once. This chain links TRBV5-5 with TRBJ2-7; D may be TRBD1 (7 bases). This CDR3 spans 14 amino acids. CDR1 and CDR2 from the germline V gene are SGHKS and YYEKEE (reference sequence). The V end was cut by 2 bases, the J end by 3 bases, with 12 bases between. The DNA for the CDR3 is TGTGCCAGCAGCTTAACCCAGGGGGGCTACGAGCAGTACTTC. Its translation: CASSLTQGGYEQYF.

The chain carries TRBV7-2 and TRBJ2-5; D ambiguous. The ends were cut back, 5 bases at V and 5 bases at J, with 15 bases in the middle. The CDR3 has 14 amino acids. Germline V gene sequence: CDR1 SGHTA, CDR2 FQGNSA. CDR3 protein: CASSRPRSQETQYF. CDR3 nucleotide sequence: TGTGCCAGCAGCCGTCCGCGATCCCAGGAGACCCAGTACTTC.

The V and J genes are TRBV4-1 and TRBJ1-4; D is perhaps TRBD1 (6 bases). The germline V gene encodes CDR1 MGHRA and CDR2 YSYEKL. This CDR3 comprises 16 residues. V was clipped by 2 bases and J by 6 bases, with 16 bases between them. The CDR3 nucleotides read TGCGCCAGCAGCCAAAGGAAATGGCAGGGGTATGAAAAACTGTTTTTT. It specifies CASSQRKWQGYEKLFF.

CDR3 sequence: CAITGSGNTIYF. CDR3 DNA sequence: TGTGCCATCACCGGTTCTGGAAACACCATATATTTT. The chain employs TRBV10-3 and TRBJ1-3; D not certain. Germline assignment: CDR1 ENHRY and CDR2 SYGVKD. The V gene lost 7 bases and the J gene lost 1 base, with 5 bases spanning the gap. This CDR3 spans 12 amino acids.